The present entry profiles one TCR beta chain with its context. What it binds is unknown. The CDR3 covers 23 residues. V lost 0 bases and J 1 base, leaving 31 bases between the germline ends. Germline V gene lookup returns CDR1 MNHEY and CDR2 SVGAGI. This sample stems from a study of T cell repertoires in cytomegalovirus infection. In the study overall: Researchers turned to recently identified HLA-C-restricted CMV epitopes as well as well-studied HLA-B-restricted ones.

TCRdb called the reads again in MiXCR, with one record for every CDR3 protein. Among about 830,000 distinct CDR3 sequences listed, less than 35% were seen once. Sequencing used cultured CD8+ T cells from PBMCs, obtained from culture after CMV antigen stimulation. J is TRBJ2-4 and V is TRBV6-5; D might be TRBD1 (7 bases). This TCR was sampled from a human donor in good health (CMV status not recorded). Some clones in this sample may be carry-over from other donors' samples. CDR3 coding DNA: TGTGCCAGCAGTTACTCGGTCCCCAGGGGGGCGGAGATGATTAAGAGGGCCAAAAACATTCAGTACTTC. Amino acid sequence: CASSYSVPRGAEMIKRAKNIQYF.